A selection of T cell receptor beta chains follows, all from one sample in a study of blood T cell repertoires in COVID-19. The data were produced by immunoSEQ multiplex PCR, yet TCRdb's version contains in-frame clones alone and is incomplete. The sample shows roughly 290,000 clones, 80% to 90% of them seen only once. The sequenced material came from PBMCs or T cells enriched from blood (not recorded which). The receptors derive from a man aged 25-45 years who had recovered from COVID-19. CDR3s include the opening cysteine and the closing phenylalanine or tryptophan. The D gene is left open where the match is weak. Clone size appears in some rows only: once, few, many, or a class for an expanded clone.

NA,TRBV19,TRBJ1-2,TRBD1,CASSIRGQGSAGYTF,TGTGCCAGTAGTATAAGGGGACAGGGTTCTGCTGGCTACACCTTC
NA,TRBV7-2,TRBJ1-2,NA,CASSPIVLGGNYGYTF,TGTGCCAGCAGCCCCATCGTTCTTGGGGGCAACTATGGCTACACCTTC
NA,TRBV5-6,TRBJ1-6,NA,CASSLGTGRENSPLHF,TGTGCCAGCAGCTTGGGTACAGGAAGGGAAAATTCACCCCTCCACTTT
few,TRBV7-9,TRBJ2-3,NA,CASSLARGGGTDTQYF,TGTGCCAGCAGCTTAGCGCGGGGCGGGGGCACAGATACGCAGTATTTT
few,TRBV7-3,TRBJ1-6,NA,CASSPTQGLPLHF,TGTGCCAGCAGCCCGACTCAGGGGCTGCCCCTCCACTTT
NA,TRBV7-2,TRBJ2-1,TRBD1,CATRQGRNEQFF,TGTGCCACCAGACAGGGGAGGAATGAGCAGTTCTTC
NA,TRBV6-1,TRBJ1-3,NA,CASSEASGIANTIYF,TGTGCCAGCAGTGAAGCATCCGGGATCGCAAACACCATATATTTT
once,TRBV5-1,TRBJ1-1,NA,CASSWMGEGTEAFF,TGCGCCAGCAGCTGGATGGGGGAGGGGACTGAAGCTTTCTTT
NA,TRBV9,TRBJ2-1,TRBD2,CASSVAGGNYNEQFF,TGTGCCAGCAGCGTAGCGGGGGGGAATTACAATGAGCAGTTCTTC
NA,TRBV3-1/TRBV3-2,TRBJ2-1,NA,CASSQGAAYNEQFF,TGTGCCAGCAGCCAGGGGGCAGCTTACAATGAGCAGTTCTTC
once,TRBV4-2,TRBJ1-2,NA,CASSQDQGSSYGYTF,TGTGCCAGCAGCCAAGATCAGGGCAGTAGCTATGGCTACACCTTC
NA,TRBV5-6,TRBJ2-7,NA,CASSLVSIYEQYF,TGTGCCAGCAGCTTGGTTAGTATATACGAGCAGTACTTC
NA,TRBV6-5,TRBJ2-5,NA,CASRMDKGRETQYF,TGTGCCAGCAGGATGGACAAGGGCAGAGAGACCCAGTACTTC
NA,TRBV9,TRBJ2-7,NA,CASSVTDSYEQYF,TGTGCCAGCAGCGTGACGGACAGCTACGAGCAGTACTTC
NA,TRBV6-2/TRBV6-3,TRBJ1-1,NA,CASSYGARTRSGDTEAFF,TGTGCCAGCAGTTACGGGGCGCGTACCAGATCGGGGGACACTGAAGCTTTCTTT
once,TRBV6-1,TRBJ1-5,NA,CASSEQGLGNQPQHF,TGTGCCAGCAGTGAACAGGGATTAGGGAATCAGCCCCAGCATTTT